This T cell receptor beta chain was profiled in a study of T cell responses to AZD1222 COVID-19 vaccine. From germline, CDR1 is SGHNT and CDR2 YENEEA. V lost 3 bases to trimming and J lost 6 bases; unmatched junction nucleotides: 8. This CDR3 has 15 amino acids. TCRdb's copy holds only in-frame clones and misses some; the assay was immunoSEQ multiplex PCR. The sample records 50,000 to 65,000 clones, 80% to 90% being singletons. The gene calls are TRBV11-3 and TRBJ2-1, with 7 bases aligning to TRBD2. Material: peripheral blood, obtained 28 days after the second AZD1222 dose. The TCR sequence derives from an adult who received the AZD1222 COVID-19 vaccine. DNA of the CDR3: TGTGCCAGCAGCTTTGTAGGCGGGAGAGGCAATGAGCAGTTCTTC. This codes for CASSFVGGRGNEQFF.